This T cell receptor (beta chain) came from a study of glioma-infiltrating T cells. With regard to this clonotype: The antigen is unknown. This clone may be a read error of a much larger clone one base away.

Findings and limits, study-wide: CDR3 overlap between tissue and blood was very small.

With 2 bases clipped from V and 9 bases from J, the junction kept 22 bases outside the gene matches. There are 18 residues in the CDR3. The germline V gene has CDR1 DFQATT and CDR2 SNEGSKA (reference sequence). TCR alpha and beta CDR3 regions were amplified from RNA using iRepertoire nested multiplex PCR. Input was 100-400 ng of tissue mRNA or PBMC total RNA. TCRdb reanalysed the multiplex PCR reads using MiXCR and keeps one entry per CDR3 protein. The sample lists around 190,000 distinct CDR3 sequences; approximately 30% were seen once. The clonotype was recovered from a human donor with low-grade glioma or glioblastoma, undergoing nonglioma brain surgery, or in good health (not recorded which). The sample comprised glioma tissue, nonneoplastic brain tissue, or PBMCs (not recorded which). The chain combines TRBV20-1 with TRBJ2-7, with 10 positions matching TRBD2. The CDR3 here is CSARRPTGGPGLASGQYF. The CDR3 DNA reads TGCAGTGCTAGACGCCCAACGGGGGGCCCGGGACTAGCGAGTGGGCAGTACTTC.